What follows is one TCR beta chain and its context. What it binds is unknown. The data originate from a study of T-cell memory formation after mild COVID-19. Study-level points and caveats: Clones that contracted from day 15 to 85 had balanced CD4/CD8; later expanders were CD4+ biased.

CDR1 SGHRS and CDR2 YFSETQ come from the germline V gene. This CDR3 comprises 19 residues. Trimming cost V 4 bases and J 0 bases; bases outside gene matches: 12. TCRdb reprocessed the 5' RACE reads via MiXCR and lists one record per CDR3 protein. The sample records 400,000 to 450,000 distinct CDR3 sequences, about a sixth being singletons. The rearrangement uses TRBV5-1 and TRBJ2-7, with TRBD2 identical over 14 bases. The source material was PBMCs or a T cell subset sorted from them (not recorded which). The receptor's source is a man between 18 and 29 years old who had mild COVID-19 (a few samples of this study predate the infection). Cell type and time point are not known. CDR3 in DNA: TGCGCCAGCAGCCCCTGGACTAGCGGGGGGAATACCGACTCCTACGAGCAGTACTTC. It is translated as CASSPWTSGGNTDSYEQYF. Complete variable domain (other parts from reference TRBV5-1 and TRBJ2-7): KAGVTQTPRYLIKTRGQQVTLSCSPISGHRSVSWYQQTPGQGLQFLFEYFSETQRNKGNFPGRFSGRQFSNSRSEMNVSTLELGDSALYLCASSPWTSGGNTDSYEQYFGPGTRLTVT.